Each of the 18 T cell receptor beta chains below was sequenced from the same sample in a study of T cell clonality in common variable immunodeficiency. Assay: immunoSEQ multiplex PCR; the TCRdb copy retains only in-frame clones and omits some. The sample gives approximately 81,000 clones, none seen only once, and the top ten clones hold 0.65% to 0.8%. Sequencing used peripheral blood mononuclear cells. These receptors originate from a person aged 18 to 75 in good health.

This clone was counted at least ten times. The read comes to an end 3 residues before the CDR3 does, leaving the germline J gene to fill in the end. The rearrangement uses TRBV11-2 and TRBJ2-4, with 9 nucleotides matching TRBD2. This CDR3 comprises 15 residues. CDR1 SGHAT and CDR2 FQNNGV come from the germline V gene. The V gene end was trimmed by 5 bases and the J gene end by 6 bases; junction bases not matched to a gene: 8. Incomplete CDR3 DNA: TGTGCCAGCAGCCCCGGGGTAGCGGGAGTAAACATT. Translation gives CASSPGVAGVNI. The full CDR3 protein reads CASSPGVAGVNIQYF. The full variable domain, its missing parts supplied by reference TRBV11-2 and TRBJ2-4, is EAGVAQSPRYKIIEKRQSVAFWCNPISGHATLYWYQQILGQGPKLLIQFQNNGVVDDSQLPKDRFSAERLKGVDSTLKIQPAKLEDSAVYLCASSPGVAGVNIQYFGAGTRLSVL.

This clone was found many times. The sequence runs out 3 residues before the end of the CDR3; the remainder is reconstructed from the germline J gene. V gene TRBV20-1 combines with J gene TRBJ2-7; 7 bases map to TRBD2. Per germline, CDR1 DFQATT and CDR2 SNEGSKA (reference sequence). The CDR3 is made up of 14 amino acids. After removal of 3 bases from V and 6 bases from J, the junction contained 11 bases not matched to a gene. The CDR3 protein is CSASYPSGVSEQYF. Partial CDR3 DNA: TGCAGTGCTAGTTATCCTAGCGGCGTTTCCGAG.

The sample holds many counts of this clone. CDR3 sequence: CASSLDRVEAFF. The part of the CDR3 DNA that was read is TGTGCCAGCAGCTTGGACAGGGTAGAA. The chain joins TRBV5-8 to TRBJ1-1; D may be TRBD1 (6 bases). Read data end 3 residues before the CDR3 end; the end is taken from the germline J gene. The CDR3 has 12 residues. From germline, CDR1 is SGHTS and CDR2 YDEGEE.

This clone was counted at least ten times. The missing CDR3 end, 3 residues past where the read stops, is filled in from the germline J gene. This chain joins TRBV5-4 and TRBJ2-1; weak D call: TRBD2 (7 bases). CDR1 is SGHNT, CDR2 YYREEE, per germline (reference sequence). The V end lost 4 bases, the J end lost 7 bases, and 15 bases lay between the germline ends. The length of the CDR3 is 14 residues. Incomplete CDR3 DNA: TGTGCCAGCAGCCACGGGGGGCGGTTGAATGAG. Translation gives CASSHGGRLNE. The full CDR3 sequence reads CASSHGGRLNEQFF. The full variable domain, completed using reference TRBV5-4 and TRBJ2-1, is ETGVTQSPTHLIKTRGQQVTLRCSSQSGHNTVSWYQQALGQGPQFIFQYYREEENGRGNFPPRFSGLQFPNYSSELNVNALELDDSALYLCASSHGGRLNEQFFGPGTRLTVL.

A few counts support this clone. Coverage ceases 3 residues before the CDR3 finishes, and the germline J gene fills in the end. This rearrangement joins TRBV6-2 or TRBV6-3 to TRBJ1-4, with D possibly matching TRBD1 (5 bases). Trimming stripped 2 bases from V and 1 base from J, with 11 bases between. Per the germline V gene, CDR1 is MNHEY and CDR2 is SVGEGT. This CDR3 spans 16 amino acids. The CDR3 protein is CASSYPPQGTNEKLFF. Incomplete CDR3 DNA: TGTGCCAGCAGTTACCCCCCCCAGGGAACTAATGAAAAA.

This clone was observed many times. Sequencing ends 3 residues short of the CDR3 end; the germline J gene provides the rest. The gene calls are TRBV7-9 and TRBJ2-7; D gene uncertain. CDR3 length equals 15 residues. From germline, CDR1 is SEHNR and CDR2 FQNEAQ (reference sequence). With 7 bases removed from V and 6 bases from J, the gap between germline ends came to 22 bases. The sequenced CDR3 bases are TGTGCCAGCACCAAAATTGGTCCTAGATTAGGCGAG. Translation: CASTKIGPRLGE. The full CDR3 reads CASTKIGPRLGEQYF. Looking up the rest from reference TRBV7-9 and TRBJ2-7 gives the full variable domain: DTGVSQNPRHKITKRGQNVTFRCDPISEHNRLYWYRQTLGQGPEFLTYFQNEAQLEKSRLLSDRFSAERPKGSFSTLEIQRTEQGDSAMYLCASTKIGPRLGEQYFGPGTRLTVT.

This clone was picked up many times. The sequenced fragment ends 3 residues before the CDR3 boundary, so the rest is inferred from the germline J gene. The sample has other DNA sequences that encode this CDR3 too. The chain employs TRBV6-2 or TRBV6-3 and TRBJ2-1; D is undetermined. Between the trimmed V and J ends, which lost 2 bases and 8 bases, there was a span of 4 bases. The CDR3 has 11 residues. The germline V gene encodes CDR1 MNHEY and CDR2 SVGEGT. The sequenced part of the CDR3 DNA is TGTGCCAGCAGTTACGGGCATGAG. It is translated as CASSYGHE. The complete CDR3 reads CASSYGHEQFF.

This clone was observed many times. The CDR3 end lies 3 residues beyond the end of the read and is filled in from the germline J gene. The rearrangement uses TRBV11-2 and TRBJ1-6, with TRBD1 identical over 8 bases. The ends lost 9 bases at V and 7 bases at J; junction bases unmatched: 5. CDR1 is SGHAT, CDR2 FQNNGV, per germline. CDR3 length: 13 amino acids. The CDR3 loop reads CASGQGKNSPLHF. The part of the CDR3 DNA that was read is TGTGCCAGTGGACAGGGAAAAAATTCACCC.

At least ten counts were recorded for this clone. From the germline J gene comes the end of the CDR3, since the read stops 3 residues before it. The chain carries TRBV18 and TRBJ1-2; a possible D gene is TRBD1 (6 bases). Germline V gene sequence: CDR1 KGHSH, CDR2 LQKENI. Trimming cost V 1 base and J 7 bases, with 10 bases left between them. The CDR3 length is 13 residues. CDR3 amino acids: CASSPRGDTGYTF. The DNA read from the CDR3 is TGTGCCAGCTCACCACGAGGGGACACTGGC.

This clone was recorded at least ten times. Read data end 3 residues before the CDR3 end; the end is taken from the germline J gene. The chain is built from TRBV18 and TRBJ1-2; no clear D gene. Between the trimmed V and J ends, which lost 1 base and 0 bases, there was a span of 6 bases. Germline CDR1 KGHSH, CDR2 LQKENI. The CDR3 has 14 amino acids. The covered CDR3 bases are TGTGCCAGCTCACCACAGAGCTCTAACTATGGC. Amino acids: CASSPQSSNYG. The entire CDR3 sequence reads CASSPQSSNYGYTF. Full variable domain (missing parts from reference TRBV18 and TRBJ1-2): NAGVMQNPRHLVRRRGQEARLRCSPMKGHSHVYWYRQLPEEGLKFMVYLQKENIIDESGMPKERFSAEFPKEGPSILRIQQVVRGDSAAYFCASSPQSSNYGYTFGSGTRLTVV.

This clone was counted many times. The sequenced part of the CDR3 DNA is TGTTTGGGGGTTCGACTAGCGGATACATTTTGGACC. Amino acid sequence: CLGVRLADTFWT. The whole CDR3 sequence is CLGVRLADTFWTQYF. V gene TRBV11-2 combines with J gene TRBJ2-5, with 9 bases matching TRBD2. Read sequence stops 3 residues before the CDR3 end, and the germline J gene provides the missing end. This CDR3 has 15 residues. The germline V gene has CDR1 SGHAT and CDR2 FQNNGV.

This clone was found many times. The CDR3 is CSARDLPGAGGPRYEQYF. The sequenced CDR3 bases are TGCAGTGCTAGAGACCTCCCGGGAGCGGGAGGGCCCAGGTACGAG. The chain uses TRBV20-1 and TRBJ2-7; 10 bases line up with TRBD2. Read sequence stops 3 residues before the CDR3 end, and the germline J gene provides the missing end. The CDR3 is 18 amino acids. Germline V gene sequence: CDR1 DFQATT, CDR2 SNEGSKA (reference sequence). V shed 0 bases and J 4 bases; nucleotides not matched to a gene: 15.

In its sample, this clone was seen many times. The CDR3 loop is CASSTRGLPYAGELFF. The DNA read from the CDR3 is TGTGCCAGTAGTACGCGGGGACTACCCTACGCCGGGGAG. This chain uses TRBV19 with TRBJ2-2, with TRBD2 identical over 7 bases. The read finishes 3 residues shy of the CDR3 end, and the germline J gene is used to complete it. CDR3 length: 16 amino acids. From germline, CDR1 is LNHDA and CDR2 SQIVND (reference sequence). V dropped 4 bases and J dropped 6; count of bases not matched to a gene: 11.

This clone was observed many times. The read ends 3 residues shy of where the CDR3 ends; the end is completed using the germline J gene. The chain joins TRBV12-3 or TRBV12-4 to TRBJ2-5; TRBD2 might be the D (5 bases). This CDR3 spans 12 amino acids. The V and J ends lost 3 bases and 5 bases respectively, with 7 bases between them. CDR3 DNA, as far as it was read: TGTGCCAGCAGTTTCTCGGGGGAGACC. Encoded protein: CASSFSGET. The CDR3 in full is CASSFSGETQYF.

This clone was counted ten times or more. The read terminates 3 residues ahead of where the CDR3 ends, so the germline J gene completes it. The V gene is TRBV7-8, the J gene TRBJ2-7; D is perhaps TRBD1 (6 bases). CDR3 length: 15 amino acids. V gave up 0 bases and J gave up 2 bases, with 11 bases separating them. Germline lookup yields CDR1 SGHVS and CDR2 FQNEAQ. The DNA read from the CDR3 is TGTGCCAGCAGCTTAGCGCCCGACAGGCCCTACGAG. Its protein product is CASSLAPDRPYE. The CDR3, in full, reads CASSLAPDRPYEQYF.

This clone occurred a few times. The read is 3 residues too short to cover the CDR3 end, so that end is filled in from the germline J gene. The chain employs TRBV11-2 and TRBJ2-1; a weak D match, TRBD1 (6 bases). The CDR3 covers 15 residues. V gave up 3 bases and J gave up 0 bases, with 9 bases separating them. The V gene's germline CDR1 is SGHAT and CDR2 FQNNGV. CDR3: CASSLRGSSYNEQFF. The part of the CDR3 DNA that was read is TGTGCCAGCAGCTTGAGGGGGAGCTCCTACAATGAG.

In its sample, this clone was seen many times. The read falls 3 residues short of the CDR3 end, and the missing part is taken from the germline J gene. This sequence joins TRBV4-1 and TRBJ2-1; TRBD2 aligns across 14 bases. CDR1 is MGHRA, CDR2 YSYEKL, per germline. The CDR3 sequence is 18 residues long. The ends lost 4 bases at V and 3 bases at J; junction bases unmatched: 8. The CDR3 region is CASSPPGTSGSIYNEQFF. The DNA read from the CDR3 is TGCGCCAGCAGCCCCCCCGGGACTAGCGGGAGCATCTACAATGAG.

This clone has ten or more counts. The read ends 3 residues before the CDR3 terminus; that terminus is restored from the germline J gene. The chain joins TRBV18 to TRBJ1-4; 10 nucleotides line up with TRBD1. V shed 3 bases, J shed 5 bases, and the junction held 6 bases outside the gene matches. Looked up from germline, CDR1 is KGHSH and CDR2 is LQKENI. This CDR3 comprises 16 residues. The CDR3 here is CASSPRGTGANEKLFF. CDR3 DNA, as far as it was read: TGTGCCAGCTCACCCCGAGGGACAGGGGCCAATGAAAAA.